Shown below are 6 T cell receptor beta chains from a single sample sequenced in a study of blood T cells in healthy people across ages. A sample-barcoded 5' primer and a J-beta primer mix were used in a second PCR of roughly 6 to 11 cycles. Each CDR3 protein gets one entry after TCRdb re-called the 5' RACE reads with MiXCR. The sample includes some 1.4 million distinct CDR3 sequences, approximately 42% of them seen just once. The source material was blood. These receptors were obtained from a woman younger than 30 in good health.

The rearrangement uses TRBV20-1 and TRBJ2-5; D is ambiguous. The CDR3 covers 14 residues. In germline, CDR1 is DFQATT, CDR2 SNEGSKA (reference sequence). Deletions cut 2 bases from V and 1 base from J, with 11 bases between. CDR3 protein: CSARYAVPQETQYF. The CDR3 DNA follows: TGCAGTGCTAGATACGCTGTTCCCCAAGAGACCCAGTACTTC.

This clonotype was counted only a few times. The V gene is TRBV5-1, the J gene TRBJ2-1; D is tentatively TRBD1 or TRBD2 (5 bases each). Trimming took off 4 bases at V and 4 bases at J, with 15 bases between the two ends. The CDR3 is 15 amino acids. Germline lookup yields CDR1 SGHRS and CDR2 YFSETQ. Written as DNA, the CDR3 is TGCGCCAGCAGCGGCCTAGGGACCGGGTACAATGAGCAGTTCTTC. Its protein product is CASSGLGTGYNEQFF.

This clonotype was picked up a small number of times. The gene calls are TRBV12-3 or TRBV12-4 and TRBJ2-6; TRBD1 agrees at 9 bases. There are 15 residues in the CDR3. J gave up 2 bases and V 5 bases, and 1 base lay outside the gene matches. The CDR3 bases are TGTGCCAGCAGTAGACAGGGGGCTGGGGCCAACGTCCTGACTTTC. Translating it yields CASSRQGAGANVLTF.

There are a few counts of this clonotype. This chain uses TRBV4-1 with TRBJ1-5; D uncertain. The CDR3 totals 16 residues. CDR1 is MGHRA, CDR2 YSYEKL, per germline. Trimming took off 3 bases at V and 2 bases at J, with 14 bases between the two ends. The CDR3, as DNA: TGCGCCAGCAGCCAGATACGACCCGGGGGCAATCAGCCCCAGCATTTT. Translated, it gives CASSQIRPGGNQPQHF.

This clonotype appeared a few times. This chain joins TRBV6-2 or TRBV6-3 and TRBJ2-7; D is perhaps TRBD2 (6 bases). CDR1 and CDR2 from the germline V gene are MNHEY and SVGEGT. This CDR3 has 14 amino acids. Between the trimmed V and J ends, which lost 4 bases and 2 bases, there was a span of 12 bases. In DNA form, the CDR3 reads TGTGCCAGCAGTTGGCCGGGAGACACCTACGAGCAGTACTTC. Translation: CASSWPGDTYEQYF.

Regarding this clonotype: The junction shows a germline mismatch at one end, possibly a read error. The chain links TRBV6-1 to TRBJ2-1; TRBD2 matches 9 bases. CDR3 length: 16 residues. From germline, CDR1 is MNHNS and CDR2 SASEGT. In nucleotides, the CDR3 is TGTGTCAGCAGTGCCTCCGGGACTAGCATGTTCAATGAGCAGTTCTTC. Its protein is CVSSASGTSMFNEQFF.